The clone carrying this TCR beta chain was found a few times. Sequencing used immunoSEQ multiplex PCR; TCRdb keeps in-frame clones, though not all of them. In the table there are almost 80,000 clones, roughly 85% of which are singletons. Per germline, CDR1 SGHRS and CDR2 YFSETQ. The CDR3 loop spans 15 amino acids. With V trimmed by 1 base and J by 2 bases, 2 bases remained unmatched. The data were obtained in a study of blood T cell repertoires in COVID-19. Looking at the study overall: Sites in the United States, Italy and Spain provided acute and convalescent COVID-19 samples. In each case, the material was cDNA or gDNA derived from T cells, B-cell-depleted T cells, or PBMCs.

What was sequenced was peripheral blood. This chain links TRBV5-1 with TRBJ2-5; TRBD1 agrees at 10 bases. The TCR was taken from a woman in her sixties or seventies with acute or convalescent COVID-19. The CDR3 region has the DNA TGCGCCAGCAGCTTGCCGGGACAGGGGCAAGAGACCCAGTACTTC. It codes for CASSLPGQGQETQYF.